One sample yielded the 11 T cell receptor beta chains listed below, sequenced in a study of T cell responses to AZD1222 COVID-19 vaccine. The protocol was immunoSEQ multiplex PCR, while the TCRdb copy is restricted to in-frame clones and leaves out a portion. This table holds tens of thousands of clones, roughly 90% found once. The material sequenced was peripheral blood, taken 28 days after the second AZD1222 dose. Receptors originate from an adult who received the AZD1222 COVID-19 vaccine.

This rearrangement joins TRBV11-2 to TRBJ1-1; the D gene is possibly TRBD1 (6 bases). The germline V gene encodes CDR1 SGHAT and CDR2 FQNNGV. The CDR3 has 17 amino acids. Trimming stripped 4 bases from V and 1 base from J, with 19 bases between. The CDR3 region is CASSSYRELRGNTEAFF. In DNA form, the CDR3 reads TGTGCCAGCAGCTCCTACAGGGAGTTGCGGGGGAACACTGAAGCTTTCTTT.

V usage is TRBV7-2 and J usage is TRBJ1-1, with D unresolved. CDR1 SGHTA and CDR2 FQGNSA come from the germline V gene. This CDR3 has 12 amino acids. The V gene lost 0 bases and the J gene lost 5 bases, with 4 bases spanning the gap. CDR3 protein: CASSLAGTEAFF. As DNA, the CDR3 is TGTGCCAGCAGCTTAGCCGGGACTGAAGCTTTCTTT.

The CDR3 protein is CASSPGQGSISNQPQHF. CDR3 DNA sequence: TGTGCCAGCTCACCGGGACAGGGAAGTATTAGCAATCAGCCCCAGCATTTT. The chain uses TRBV18 and TRBJ1-5, with 9 bases that match TRBD1. Germline V gene sequence: CDR1 KGHSH, CDR2 LQKENI. The CDR3 contains 17 residues. Unmatched junction bases numbered 6, after V lost 3 bases and J lost 0 bases.

The V and J genes are TRBV3-1 (or the pseudogene TRBV3-2) and TRBJ2-3; 7 positions match TRBD2. This CDR3 spans 17 amino acids. Trimming at V came to 0 bases and at J to 2 bases, leaving 8 bases not matched to a gene. CDR1 and CDR2 from the germline V gene are LGHDT and YNNKEL (reference sequence). CDR3 bases: TGTGCCAGCAGCCAAGATCCCGCTAGCGGACACACAGATACGCAGTATTTT. It is translated as CASSQDPASGHTDTQYF.

The chain recombines TRBV4-3 with TRBJ2-6; either TRBD1 or TRBD2 may supply D (7 bases each). This CDR3 comprises 17 residues. The germline CDR1 and CDR2 sequences are LGHNA and YSLEER. The ends were cut back, 4 bases at V and 2 bases at J, with 15 bases in the middle. This CDR3 is CASSPQGGQTGANVLTF. CDR3 nucleotide sequence: TGCGCCAGCAGCCCTCAGGGGGGGCAGACTGGGGCCAACGTCCTGACTTTC.

The CDR3 bases are TGTGCCAGCAGCCAAGGGGGCTACGAGCAGTACTTC. Translating gives CASSQGGYEQYF. This chain connects TRBV4-2 to TRBJ2-7; unclear D gene. The CDR3 is 12 amino acids. V was cut by 1 base and J by 3 bases, with 4 bases left in between. Germline CDR1 is LGHNA and CDR2 is YNFKEQ.

V and J are TRBV12-3 or TRBV12-4 and TRBJ1-5, with TRBD1 identical over 10 bases. With 8 bases clipped from V and 5 bases from J, the junction kept 3 bases outside the gene matches. CDR3 length equals 13 residues. CDR3 sequence reads: CASRGQGHQPQHF. The CDR3 DNA is TGTGCCAGCCGGGGACAGGGGCATCAGCCCCAGCATTTT.

J is TRBJ2-2 and V is TRBV6-1; D is unresolved. This CDR3 spans 14 amino acids. CDR1 and CDR2 (germline): MNHNS, SASEGT. Trimming left V 1 base short and J 3 bases short, with 6 bases between. CDR3 nucleotide sequence: TGTGCCAGCAGTGAAGTATGGGACACCGGGGAGCTGTTTTTT. It translates to CASSEVWDTGELFF.

V gene TRBV28 combines with J gene TRBJ2-1; a possible D gene is TRBD2 (5 bases). The CDR3 covers 14 residues. Trimming left V 9 bases short and J 9 bases short, with 21 bases between. The germline CDR1 and CDR2 sequences are MDHEN and SYDVKM. The CDR3 reads CASSRGLAWGEQFF. The CDR3 bases are TGTGCCAGTTCCCGAGGGTTGGCTTGGGGTGAGCAGTTCTTC.

The chain has TRBV6-1 and TRBJ2-1; 9 bases are a match to TRBD2. The germline V gene has CDR1 MNHNS and CDR2 SASEGT. The V and J ends lost 3 bases and 2 bases, in that order; junction bases with no gene match: 2. The CDR3 consists of 15 residues. CDR3 coding DNA: TGTGCCAGCAGTGATAGCGGGAGACCCTACAATGAGCAGTTCTTC. It yields the protein CASSDSGRPYNEQFF.

This clone was counted between two and nine times. CDR3 sequence reads: CASSIRQRYNEQFF. The CDR3 region has the DNA TGTGCCAGTAGTATTCGCCAGCGGTACAATGAGCAGTTCTTC. V and J are TRBV19 and TRBJ2-1; a possible D gene is TRBD2 (5 bases). Germline values: CDR1 LNHDA, CDR2 SQIVND (reference sequence). Trimming took off 3 bases at V and 4 bases at J, with 10 bases between the two ends. The CDR3 extends over 14 amino acids.